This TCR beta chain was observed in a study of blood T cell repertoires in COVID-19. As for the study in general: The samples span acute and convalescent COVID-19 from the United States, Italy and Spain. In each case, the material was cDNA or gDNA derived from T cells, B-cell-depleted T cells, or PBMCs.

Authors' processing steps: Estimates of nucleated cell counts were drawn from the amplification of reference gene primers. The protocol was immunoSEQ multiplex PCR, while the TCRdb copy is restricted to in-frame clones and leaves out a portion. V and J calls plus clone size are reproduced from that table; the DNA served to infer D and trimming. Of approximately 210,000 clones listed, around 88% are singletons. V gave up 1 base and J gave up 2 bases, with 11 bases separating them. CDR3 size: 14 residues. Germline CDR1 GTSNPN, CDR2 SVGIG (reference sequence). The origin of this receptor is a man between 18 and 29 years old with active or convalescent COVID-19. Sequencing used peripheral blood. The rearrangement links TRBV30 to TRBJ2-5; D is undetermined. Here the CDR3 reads CAWSAEVGQETQYF. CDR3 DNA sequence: TGTGCCTGGAGTGCTGAGGTGGGTCAAGAGACCCAGTACTTC.